The 8 T cell receptor beta chains given below trace back to one sample, sequenced in a study of T cell responses to AZD1222 COVID-19 vaccine. Profiling relied on immunoSEQ multiplex PCR, and the TCRdb table lists in-frame clones only, not all of them. The sample includes more than 120,000 clones, about 90% of them seen just once. The specimen comprised peripheral blood, sampled 28 days after the second AZD1222 dose. All receptors derive from an adult who received the AZD1222 COVID-19 vaccine.

The chain uses TRBV9 and TRBJ1-2; TRBD1 agrees at 7 bases. CDR1 and CDR2 (germline): SGDLS, YYNGEE. Trimming took 5 bases from V and 7 from J; bases not matched to a gene: 8. The CDR3 runs to 13 residues. The CDR3 region has the DNA TGTGCCAGCAGGGACGGGACAGTTTTTGGCTACACCTTC. Protein: CASRDGTVFGYTF.

The chain has TRBV19 and TRBJ2-7; TRBD1 agrees at 9 bases. This CDR3 region has 15 residues. Germline V gene sequence: CDR1 LNHDA, CDR2 SQIVND (reference sequence). V lost 6 bases, J lost 5 bases, and 11 bases stayed unmatched. CDR3 in amino acids: CASRAPDRGRNEQYF. As DNA, the CDR3 is TGTGCCAGTAGGGCCCCGGACAGGGGTAGGAACGAGCAGTACTTC.

The sample holds one count of this clone. CDR3 nucleotides: TGTGCCAGTAGTAGTCTGGGACTAGCCTACGAGCAGTACTTC. Translating gives CASSSLGLAYEQYF. The chain is built from TRBV19 and TRBJ2-7; 8 bases align to TRBD2. V shed 4 bases and J 2 bases; nucleotides not matched to a gene: 4. Germline V gene lookup returns CDR1 LNHDA and CDR2 SQIVND (reference sequence). The CDR3 runs to 14 residues.

A single count supports this clone. The chain recombines TRBV11-2 with TRBJ1-1; D possibly corresponds to TRBD1 (5 bases). Deletions cut 5 bases from V and 1 base from J, with 17 bases between. This CDR3 spans 16 amino acids. In germline, CDR1 is SGHAT, CDR2 FQNNGV. The CDR3 DNA reads TGTGCCAGCAGCCCCCTCCGGGACTCAAAGAACACTGAAGCTTTCTTT. This sequence encodes CASSPLRDSKNTEAFF. The entire variable domain, with the rest obtained from reference TRBV11-2 and TRBJ1-1, is as follows: EAGVAQSPRYKIIEKRQSVAFWCNPISGHATLYWYQQILGQGPKLLIQFQNNGVVDDSQLPKDRFSAERLKGVDSTLKIQPAKLEDSAVYLCASSPLRDSKNTEAFFGQGTRLTVV.

The J gene is TRBJ1-1, the V gene TRBV7-9, with D perhaps matching TRBD1 (6 bases). The V end lost 5 bases, the J end lost 4 bases, and 14 bases lay between the germline ends. Germline assignment: CDR1 SEHNR and CDR2 FQNEAQ (reference sequence). This CDR3 has 14 amino acids. The DNA for the CDR3 is TGTGCCAGCAGCCCCAGGGGATACGGCACTGAAGCTTTCTTT. Translated: CASSPRGYGTEAFF.

This clone was seen a single time. The V and J genes are TRBV18 and TRBJ2-3, with 7 nucleotides matching TRBD1. The germline V gene has CDR1 KGHSH and CDR2 LQKENI. This CDR3 region has 15 residues. V was clipped by 0 bases and J by 3 bases; unmatched bases: 3. The CDR3 loop is CASSPPDRATDTQYF. The CDR3 DNA reads as TGTGCCAGCTCACCACCTGACAGGGCTACAGATACGCAGTATTTT.

This chain joins TRBV6-5 and TRBJ1-1, with D possibly being TRBD1 (5 bases). This CDR3 has 16 residues. V shed 0 bases and J shed 2 bases, with 13 bases lying between them. The germline V gene encodes CDR1 MNHEY and CDR2 SVGAGI. DNA of the CDR3: TGTGCCAGCAGTTACTCGTCGCCGGGGCGAAACACTGAAGCTTTCTTT. Translation gives CASSYSSPGRNTEAFF.

The chain joins TRBV6-5 to TRBJ1-2; D remains unclear. The V gene's germline CDR1 is MNHEY and CDR2 SVGAGI. The length of the CDR3 is 13 residues. V gave up 4 bases and J gave up 6 bases, with 12 bases separating them. The CDR3 nucleotides read TGTGCCAGCAGTTTTTCCCCCCACGATGGCTACACCTTC. This gives the protein CASSFSPHDGYTF.